Each of the 7 T cell receptor beta chains below was sequenced from the same sample in a study of technical replicates of blood from four donors. This table comes from immunoSEQ multiplex PCR, and its TCRdb copy is limited to in-frame clones, with some not included. The profile shows tens of thousands of clones, approximately 97% of them singletons. Sequenced input: T cells isolated from PBMCs. The receptors were gathered from a human donor in good health.

The rearrangement joins TRBV15 to TRBJ2-5, with TRBD2 identical over 8 bases. Germline V gene lookup returns CDR1 LNHNV and CDR2 YYDKDF (reference sequence). The CDR3 is made up of 14 amino acids. The ends lost 4 bases at V and 0 bases at J; junction bases unmatched: 1. As DNA, the CDR3 is TGTGCCACCAGCAAGGGACTAGACCAAGAGACCCAGTACTTC. It encodes CATSKGLDQETQYF.

V usage is TRBV2 and J usage is TRBJ2-1; possible D gene TRBD2, 6 bases. CDR3 length: 18 residues. V shed 3 bases and J shed 1 base, with 19 bases lying between them. Germline V CDR1 and CDR2: SNHLY, FYNNEI. The CDR3 sequence: CASSEGGLGGTSYNEQFF. The CDR3 coding sequence is TGTGCCAGCAGTGAGGGGGGATTGGGAGGAACATCCTACAATGAGCAGTTCTTC.

This chain connects TRBV27 to TRBJ1-1; D might be TRBD1 (6 bases). V lost 2 bases and J lost 5, with 9 bases in between. This CDR3 region has 13 residues. CDR1 is MNHEY and CDR2 is SMNVEV in the germline V gene (reference sequence). The CDR3 sequence is CASSLQGTTEAFF. In DNA, the CDR3 is TGTGCCAGCAGTTTACAGGGGACGACTGAAGCTTTCTTT.

The chain is built from TRBV28 and TRBJ1-4, with TRBD1 matching over 7 bases. The CDR3 consists of 19 residues. CDR1 and CDR2 from the germline V gene are MDHEN and SYDVKM. V lost 5 bases and J lost 6; bases outside the gene matches: 21. CDR3: CASSGPDRDVGWLYEKLFF. CDR3 bases: TGTGCCAGCAGTGGACCTGACAGGGATGTAGGTTGGCTTTATGAAAAACTGTTTTTT.

This rearrangement joins TRBV7-9 to TRBJ1-2; 9 nucleotides agree with TRBD1. V lost 4 bases to trimming and J lost 6 bases; unmatched junction nucleotides: 12. The germline V gene has CDR1 SEHNR and CDR2 FQNEAQ (reference sequence). The CDR3 consists of 16 residues. CDR3 in DNA: TGTGCCAGCAGCTGGACACTCCCGGGACAGGGCAATGGCTACACCTTC. Its protein product is CASSWTLPGQGNGYTF.

The chain combines TRBV5-1 with TRBJ2-5, with 11 bases lining up with TRBD2. V trimming: 4 bases; J trimming: 2 bases; junction bases outside the gene matches: 4. Germline V CDR1 and CDR2: SGHRS, YFSETQ. The CDR3 runs 15 residues. The CDR3: CASSLVAGGQETQYF. The CDR3 nucleotides read TGCGCCAGCAGCCTGGTAGCGGGAGGGCAAGAGACCCAGTACTTC.

The chain couples TRBV7-8 to TRBJ2-2; 10 positions match TRBD2. V was clipped by 1 base and J by 2 bases; unmatched bases: 1. From germline, CDR1 is SGHVS and CDR2 FQNEAQ. CDR3 size: 16 residues. Written as DNA, the CDR3 is TGTGCCAGCAGCTTAGGGACTAGCGGTAACACCGGGGAGCTGTTTTTT. It encodes CASSLGTSGNTGELFF.